These 24 T cell receptor beta chains were sequenced from one sample in a study of blood T cell repertoires in COVID-19. Sequencing was performed with immunoSEQ multiplex PCR; in TCRdb, only in-frame clones are kept and a portion is missing. The sample holds over 150,000 clones, 75% to 85% seen once. The sequenced sample consisted of PBMCs or T cells enriched from blood (not recorded which). Receptor source: a man in his forties or fifties who had recovered from COVID-19.

The genes are TRBV5-1 and TRBJ2-1, with 8 bases identical to TRBD2. Germline V gene data show CDR1 as SGHRS and CDR2 as YFSETQ. The CDR3 has 16 residues. Unmatched junction bases numbered 6, after V lost 4 bases and J lost 0 bases. In DNA form, the CDR3 reads TGCGCCAGCAGCCCAATACTAGCGGACTCCTACAATGAGCAGTTCTTC. Amino acids: CASSPILADSYNEQFF. Full variable domain (outside the CDR3, taken from reference TRBV5-1 and TRBJ2-1): KAGVTQTPRYLIKTRGQQVTLSCSPISGHRSVSWYQQTPGQGLQFLFEYFSETQRNKGNFPGRFSGRQFSNSRSEMNVSTLELGDSALYLCASSPILADSYNEQFFGPGTRLTVL.

This clone was observed a single time. The rearrangement joins TRBV6-5 to TRBJ2-7; tentatively, D is TRBD2 (6 bases). The CDR3 is 16 amino acids. CDR1 is MNHEY and CDR2 is SVGAGI in the germline V gene. The V gene lost 2 bases and the J gene lost 6 bases, with 20 bases spanning the gap. CDR3 sequence (DNA): TGTGCCAGCAGTTACCCTTCTGTCTTTCAGGAGGGCGAGCAGTACGTC. Amino acids: CASSYPSVFQEGEQYV.

This chain links TRBV3-1 (or the pseudogene TRBV3-2) with TRBJ2-1; 14 bases are shared with TRBD2. CDR3 length equals 19 residues. Germline CDR1 and CDR2: LGHDT and YNNKEL (reference sequence). Trimming at V came to 4 bases and at J to 5 bases, leaving 13 bases not matched to a gene. The CDR3 nucleotides read TGTGCCAGCAGCCCACGTACCGAAGGGACTAGCGGGAGTCACAATGAGCAGTTCTTC. This codes for CASSPRTEGTSGSHNEQFF.

About this clone: A junction end diverges from the germline sequence, so it may reflect a read error. The CDR3 coding sequence is TGTGCCAGCAGCGAAGCGAGGGGGGGGGACACTGAAGCTTTCTTT. Its translation: CASSEARGGDTEAFF. The V gene is TRBV2, the J gene TRBJ1-1; possibly TRBD1 for D (6 bases). Germline assignment: CDR1 SNHLY and CDR2 FYNNEI. CDR3 size: 15 residues.

The chain recombines TRBV5-4 with TRBJ2-3, with no clear D. Germline V gives CDR1 SGHNT, CDR2 YYREEE (reference sequence). The CDR3 sequence is 12 residues long. The V gene lost 0 bases and the J gene lost 3 bases, with 2 bases spanning the gap. The CDR3 coding sequence is TGTGCCAGCAGCTTGGCGACAGATACGCAGTATTTT. Protein: CASSLATDTQYF.

This chain links TRBV18 with TRBJ1-1, with D maybe TRBD1 (6 bases). Germline values: CDR1 KGHSH, CDR2 LQKENI. The CDR3 has 14 amino acids. Trimming removed 6 bases at V and 0 bases at J, with 11 bases between. CDR3 sequence reads: CASSARGLNTEAFF. The CDR3 coding sequence is TGTGCCAGCTCGGCCAGGGGTCTGAACACTGAAGCTTTCTTT. Filled out from reference TRBV18 and TRBJ1-1, the complete variable domain reads NAGVMQNPRHLVRRRGQEARLRCSPMKGHSHVYWYRQLPEEGLKFMVYLQKENIIDESGMPKERFSAEFPKEGPSILRIQQVVRGDSAAYFCASSARGLNTEAFFGQGTRLTVV.

This clone was found once. The chain joins TRBV28 to TRBJ2-5; a weak D match, TRBD1 (6 bases). The CDR3 has 16 amino acids. Trimming pared 5 bases from V and 1 base from J, leaving 17 bases between. Germline V CDR1 and CDR2: MDHEN, SYDVKM. CDR3 DNA sequence: TGTGCCAGCAGTCCCCGGGCGATGGGGGCCCAAGAGACCCAGTACTTC. Translation gives CASSPRAMGAQETQYF.

This chain connects TRBV3-1 (or the pseudogene TRBV3-2) to TRBJ1-1; D uncertain. The germline V and J ends were trimmed by 8 bases and 5 bases, with 12 bases remaining between them. There are 12 residues in the CDR3. CDR1 and CDR2 from the germline V gene are LGHDT and YNNKEL (reference sequence). CDR3 nucleotide sequence: TGTGCCAGCCCCCAGGTTGAGACTGAAGCTTTCTTT. Its protein is CASPQVETEAFF.

V gene TRBV7-3 combines with J gene TRBJ2-3; D uncertain. V lost 5 bases to trimming and J lost 4 bases, with 13 bases between them. The germline CDR1 and CDR2 sequences are SGHTA and FQGTGA. The CDR3 consists of 14 residues. CDR3: CASSLTISADTQYF. In DNA form, the CDR3 reads TGTGCCAGCAGCCTGACAATAAGTGCAGATACGCAGTATTTT. The full variable domain, with the rest looked up from reference TRBV7-3 and TRBJ2-3, is GAGVSQTPSNKVTEKGKYVELRCDPISGHTALYWYRQSLGQGPEFLIYFQGTGAADDSGLPNDRFFAVRPEGSVSTLKIQRTERGDSAVYLCASSLTISADTQYFGPGTRLTVL.

This clone appeared once. The chain combines TRBV5-4 with TRBJ2-5; 7 bases are a match to TRBD1. J lost 4 bases, V lost 4 bases, and 7 bases had no gene match. Looked up from germline, CDR1 is SGHNT and CDR2 is YYREEE (reference sequence). The CDR3 sequence is 14 residues long. Here the CDR3 reads CASSGDRARETQYF. The CDR3 nucleotides are TGTGCCAGCAGCGGAGACAGGGCAAGAGAGACCCAGTACTTC. Drawing the rest from reference TRBV5-4 and TRBJ2-5, the complete variable domain is ETGVTQSPTHLIKTRGQQVTLRCSSQSGHNTVSWYQQALGQGPQFIFQYYREEENGRGNFPPRFSGLQFPNYSSELNVNALELDDSALYLCASSGDRARETQYFGPGTRLLVL.

This chain uses TRBV27 with TRBJ2-3; a possible D gene is TRBD1 (5 bases). The ends were cut back, 3 bases at V and 7 bases at J, with 23 bases in the middle. Germline CDR1 reads MNHEY; CDR2 reads SMNVEV (reference sequence). The CDR3 has 17 residues. The chain's CDR3 is CASSFLPRANLGHTQYF. The DNA for the CDR3 is TGTGCCAGCAGTTTTCTCCCCAGGGCCAACCTTGGCCATACGCAGTATTTT.

DNA for the CDR3: TGTGCCATAGGACAGCTATCGGATACGCAGTATTTT. This sequence encodes CAIGQLSDTQYF. The gene calls are TRBV28 and TRBJ2-3; D is perhaps TRBD1 (6 bases). V lost 10 bases to trimming and J lost 6 bases, with 14 bases between them. The CDR3 covers 12 residues. From germline, CDR1 is MDHEN and CDR2 SYDVKM.

This clone has a single count. The chain employs TRBV18 and TRBJ1-6; 7 bases are a match to TRBD1. Germline V gene sequence: CDR1 KGHSH, CDR2 LQKENI. This CDR3 is built from 15 residues. Trimming removed 6 bases from V and 9 bases from J; junction bases left unmatched: 11. The DNA of the CDR3 is TGTGCCAGCTCTCCCGACAGGGCCGCCTCTTCACCCCTCCACTTT. It encodes CASSPDRAASSPLHF.

This clone was detected only a few times. V usage is TRBV6-2 or TRBV6-3 and J usage is TRBJ1-5, with D tentatively TRBD1 (5 bases). There are 13 residues in the CDR3. The V gene lost 5 bases and the J gene lost 3 bases, with 8 bases spanning the gap. Germline V lookup: CDR1 MNHEY, CDR2 SVGEGT. This CDR3 reads CASSDSLNQPQHF. In DNA, the CDR3 is TGTGCCAGCAGTGACAGCCTCAATCAGCCCCAGCATTTT.

This rearrangement joins TRBV10-2 to TRBJ1-1; D remains unclear. Germline loops: CDR1 WSHSY, CDR2 SAAADI. Deletions cut 3 bases from V and 10 bases from J, with 6 bases between. The CDR3 sequence is 10 residues long. CDR3 sequence (DNA): TGCGCCAGCAGTGAAGGGAGAGCTTTCTTT. This sequence encodes CASSEGRAFF.

J is TRBJ2-7 and V is TRBV6-5; TRBD2 is a possible D gene (6 bases). V dropped 5 bases and J dropped 0 bases, with 14 bases sitting between them. The CDR3 spans 15 residues. CDR1 is MNHEY, CDR2 SVGAGI, per germline. The CDR3 DNA follows: TGTGCCAGCAGTAAGGGAGGTACAGGCTCCTACGAGCAGTACGTC. It specifies CASSKGGTGSYEQYV.

This sequence joins TRBV5-1 and TRBJ2-3; 14 nucleotides line up with TRBD2. The ends lost 0 bases at V and 4 bases at J; junction bases unmatched: 7. CDR3 size: 18 residues. Germline-derived CDR1 and CDR2 are SGHRS and YFSETQ. CDR3 loop: CASSLGLAGGQGADTQYF. DNA of the CDR3: TGCGCCAGCAGCTTGGGACTAGCGGGAGGGCAAGGTGCAGATACGCAGTATTTT.

The chain employs TRBV28 and TRBJ1-1; D not resolved. Germline-derived CDR1 and CDR2 are MDHEN and SYDVKM. The germline V and J ends were trimmed by 2 bases and 7 bases, with 8 bases remaining between them. The CDR3 has 12 residues. In DNA form, the CDR3 reads TGTGCCAGCAGTTTAGGAGTTTTTGAAGCTTTCTTT. This translates into CASSLGVFEAFF.

The chain links TRBV2 to TRBJ2-1, with D hard to call. The length of the CDR3 is 15 residues. Germline CDR1 and CDR2: SNHLY and FYNNEI. Trimming removed 4 bases at V and 0 bases at J, with 10 bases between. The CDR3 nucleotides are TGTGCCAGCAGTGCTTGGGCCCTCTCCTACAATGAGCAGTTCTTC. Translated, it gives CASSAWALSYNEQFF.

The chain recombines TRBV7-2 with TRBJ1-2; 9 nucleotides align to TRBD1. V dropped 1 base and J dropped 6; count of bases not matched to a gene: 9. This CDR3 spans 16 amino acids. Germline-derived CDR1 and CDR2 are SGHTA and FQGNSA. CDR3 DNA: TGTGCCAGCAGCTTAGGCTGGGGGGACAGGGAGGATGGCTACACCTTC. It encodes CASSLGWGDREDGYTF.

The chain links TRBV19 to TRBJ1-6, with D unresolved. The CDR3 covers 14 residues. The germline V gene has CDR1 LNHDA and CDR2 SQIVND (reference sequence). V was trimmed by 11 bases and J by 5 bases, leaving 16 bases between them. CDR3 bases: TGTGCCTCTCGAGGAGGGCATAATAATTCACCCCTCCACTTT. It encodes CASRGGHNNSPLHF.

V is TRBV6-1 and J is TRBJ1-6; weak D call: TRBD1 (5 bases). The CDR3 contains 14 residues. Trimming removed 2 bases at V and 8 bases at J, with 10 bases between. Germline loops: CDR1 MNHNS, CDR2 SASEGT. CDR3 amino acids: CASSEQGLYSPLHF. The CDR3, as DNA: TGTGCCAGCAGTGAACAGGGCCTCTATTCACCCCTCCACTTT.

The chain uses TRBV19 and TRBJ2-7, with 8 nucleotides matching TRBD2. CDR1 and CDR2 (germline): LNHDA, SQIVND (reference sequence). There are 15 residues in the CDR3. V lost 4 bases, J lost 3 bases, and 8 bases stayed unmatched. The CDR3: CASSTQLAVSYEQYF. The DNA for the CDR3 is TGTGCCAGTAGTACCCAACTAGCGGTGAGCTACGAGCAGTACTTC.

The chain combines TRBV7-3 with TRBJ2-3; 9 bases match TRBD2. The CDR3 loop spans 16 amino acids. The ends lost 5 bases at V and 4 bases at J; junction bases unmatched: 10. Germline V gene sequence: CDR1 SGHTA, CDR2 FQGTGA. The CDR3 is CASSLLAGRRPDTQYF. CDR3 in DNA: TGTGCCAGCAGCCTTCTAGCGGGAAGAAGGCCAGATACGCAGTATTTT.